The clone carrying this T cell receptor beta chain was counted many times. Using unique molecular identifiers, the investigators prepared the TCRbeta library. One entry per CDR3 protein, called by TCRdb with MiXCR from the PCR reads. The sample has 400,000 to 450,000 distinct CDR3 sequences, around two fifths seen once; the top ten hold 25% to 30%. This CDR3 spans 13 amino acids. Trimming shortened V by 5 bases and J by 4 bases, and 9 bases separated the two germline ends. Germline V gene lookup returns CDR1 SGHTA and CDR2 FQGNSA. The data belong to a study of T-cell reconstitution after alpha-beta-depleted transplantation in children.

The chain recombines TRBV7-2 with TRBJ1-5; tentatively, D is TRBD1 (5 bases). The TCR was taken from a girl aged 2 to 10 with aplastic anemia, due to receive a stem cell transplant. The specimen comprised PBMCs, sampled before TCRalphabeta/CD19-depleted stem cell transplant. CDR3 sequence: CASSGRGNQPQHF. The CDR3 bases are TGTGCCAGCAGCGGACGGGGGAATCAGCCCCAGCATTTT. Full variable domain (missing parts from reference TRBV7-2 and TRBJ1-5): GAGVSQSPSNKVTEKGKDVELRCDPISGHTALYWYRQSLGQGLEFLIYFQGNSAPDKSGLPSDRFSAERTGGSVSTLTIQRTQQEDSAVYLCASSGRGNQPQHFGDGTRLSIL.